This paragraph reports one TCR beta chain. These data originate in a study of Ad26.COV2.S vaccination and SARS-CoV-2 variants. Turning to the study itself: Intramuscular Ad26.COV2.S doses were given once or twice, 56 days apart.

Regarding treatment: around 19 received Ad26.COV2.S at low or high dose, single or two shots; about 5 received placebo; per-sample allocation not given. Samples came from day 63 after the first vaccine or placebo injection. Only in-frame clones appear in the TCRdb table, and some are missing; sequencing was by immunoSEQ multiplex PCR. The sample has some 300,000 clones; roughly 84% are singletons. Germline CDR1 KGHSH, CDR2 LQKENI. The junction had 9 bases not matched to a gene; V was cut back by 4 bases and J by 10 bases. The CDR3 has 16 amino acids. The clonotype was recovered from a person aged 18-60 years who received the Ad26.COV2.S COVID-19 vaccine or a placebo. This sample comprised peripheral blood, obtained in a trial of Ad26.COV2.S vaccine versus placebo. The gene calls are TRBV18 and TRBJ2-1, with TRBD2 matching 14 bases. The chain's CDR3 is CASSLSGLAGGREQFF. Here the CDR3 DNA reads TGTGCCAGCTCACTATCAGGACTAGCGGGGGGAAGAGAGCAGTTCTTC.